The 2 T cell receptor beta chains in this list originate from one sample, sequenced in a study of blood T cell repertoires in COVID-19. Method: immunoSEQ multiplex PCR; TCRdb's copy keeps in-frame clones and lacks some. The data contain some 56,000 clones, around 81% of them singletons. Sequencing used peripheral blood. These receptors all come from a man in his sixties with acute or convalescent COVID-19.

This clone was recorded only once. V and J are TRBV5-4 and TRBJ2-7; 9 bases fit TRBD1. Germline assignment: CDR1 SGHNT and CDR2 YYREEE (reference sequence). The CDR3 has 16 residues. Losses at the gene ends were 4 bases for V and 4 bases for J; bases not matched to a gene: 12. CDR3 coding DNA: TGTGCCAGCAGCCTAAAGACAGGGGGGGTACTGTACGAGCAGTACTTC. Its translation: CASSLKTGGVLYEQYF.

V is TRBV5-1 and J is TRBJ2-3; 9 bases agree with TRBD2. Germline values: CDR1 SGHRS, CDR2 YFSETQ. The CDR3 totals 13 residues. V lost 4 bases, J lost 11 bases, and 8 bases stayed unmatched. The CDR3 sequence is CASSPTLAGRQYF. The CDR3 DNA is TGCGCCAGCAGCCCGACTCTAGCGGGGAGGCAGTATTTT.